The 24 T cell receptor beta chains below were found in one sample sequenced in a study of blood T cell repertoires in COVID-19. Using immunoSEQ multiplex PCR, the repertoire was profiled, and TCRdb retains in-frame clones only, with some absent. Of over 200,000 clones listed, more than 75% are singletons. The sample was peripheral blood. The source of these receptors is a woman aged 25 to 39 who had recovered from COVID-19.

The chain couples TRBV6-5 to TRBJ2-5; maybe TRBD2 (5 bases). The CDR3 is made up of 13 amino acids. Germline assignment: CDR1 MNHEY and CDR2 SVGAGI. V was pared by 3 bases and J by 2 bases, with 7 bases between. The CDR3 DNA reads TGTGCCAGCAGTTATTCGGGGCAAGAGACCCAGTACTTC. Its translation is CASSYSGQETQYF.

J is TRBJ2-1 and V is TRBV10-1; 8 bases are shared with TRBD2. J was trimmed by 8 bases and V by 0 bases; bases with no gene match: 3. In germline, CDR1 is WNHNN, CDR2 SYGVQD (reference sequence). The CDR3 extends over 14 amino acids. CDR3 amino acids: CASSESLAGHEQFF. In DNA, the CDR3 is TGCGCCAGCAGTGAGTCCCTAGCGGGTCATGAGCAGTTCTTC.

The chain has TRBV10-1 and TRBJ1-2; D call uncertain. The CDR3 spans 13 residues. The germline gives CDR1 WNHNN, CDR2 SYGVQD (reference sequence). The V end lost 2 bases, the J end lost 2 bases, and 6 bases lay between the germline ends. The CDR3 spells CASSEARNYGYTF. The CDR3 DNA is TGCGCCAGCAGTGAGGCTAGGAACTATGGCTACACCTTC.

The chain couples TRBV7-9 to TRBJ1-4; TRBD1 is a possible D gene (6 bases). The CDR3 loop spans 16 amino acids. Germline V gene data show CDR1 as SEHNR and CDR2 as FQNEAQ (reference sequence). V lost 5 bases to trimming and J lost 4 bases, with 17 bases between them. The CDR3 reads CASSPPWGGGNEKLFF. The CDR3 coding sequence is TGTGCCAGCAGCCCCCCATGGGGGGGCGGTAATGAAAAACTGTTTTTT.

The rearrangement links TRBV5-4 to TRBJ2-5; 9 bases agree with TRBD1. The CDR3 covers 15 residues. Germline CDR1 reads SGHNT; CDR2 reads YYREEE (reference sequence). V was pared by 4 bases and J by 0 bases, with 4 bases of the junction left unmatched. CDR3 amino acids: CASSLDRGYQETQYF. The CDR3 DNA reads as TGTGCCAGCAGCCTAGACAGGGGGTACCAAGAGACCCAGTACTTC.

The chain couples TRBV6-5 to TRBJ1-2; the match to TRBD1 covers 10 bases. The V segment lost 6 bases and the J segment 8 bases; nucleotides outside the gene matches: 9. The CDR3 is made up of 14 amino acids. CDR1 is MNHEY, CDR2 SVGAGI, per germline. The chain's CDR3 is CASRARQGARGYTF. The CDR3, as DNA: TGTGCCAGCAGGGCGAGACAGGGGGCGAGGGGCTACACCTTC.

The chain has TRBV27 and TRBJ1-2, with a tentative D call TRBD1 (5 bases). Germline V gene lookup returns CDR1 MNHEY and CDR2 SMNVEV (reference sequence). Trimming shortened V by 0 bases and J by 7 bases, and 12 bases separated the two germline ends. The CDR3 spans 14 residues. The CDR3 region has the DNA TGTGCCAGCAGTTTATCGTTCCAGGGTGGTGGCTACACCTTC. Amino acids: CASSLSFQGGGYTF.

The CDR3 nucleotides read TGTGCCAGCAGCGGTTGGCGGAGCGATCAGCCCCAGCATTTT. This codes for CASSGWRSDQPQHF. The rearrangement uses TRBV7-3 and TRBJ1-5; D call uncertain. This CDR3 is 14 amino acids long. CDR1 and CDR2 from the germline V gene are SGHTA and FQGTGA. V was trimmed by 5 bases and J by 5 bases, leaving 13 bases between them.

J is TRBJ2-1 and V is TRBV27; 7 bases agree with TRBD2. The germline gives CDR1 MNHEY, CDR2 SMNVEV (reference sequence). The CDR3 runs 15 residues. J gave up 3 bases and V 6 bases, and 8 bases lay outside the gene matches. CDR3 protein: CASRVSGELYNEQFF. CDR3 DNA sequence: TGTGCCAGCAGAGTCAGCGGGGAACTCTACAATGAGCAGTTCTTC.

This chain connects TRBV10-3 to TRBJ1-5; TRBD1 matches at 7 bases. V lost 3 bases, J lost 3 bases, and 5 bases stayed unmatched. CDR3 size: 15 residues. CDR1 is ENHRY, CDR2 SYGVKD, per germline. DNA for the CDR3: TGTGCCATCAGTGACGACAGGGCCCCCAATCAGCCCCAGCATTTT. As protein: CAISDDRAPNQPQHF.

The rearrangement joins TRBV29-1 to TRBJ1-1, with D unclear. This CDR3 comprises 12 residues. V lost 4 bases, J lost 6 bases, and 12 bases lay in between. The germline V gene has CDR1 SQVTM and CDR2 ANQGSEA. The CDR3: CSVAMGLAEAFF. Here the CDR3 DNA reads TGCAGCGTTGCCATGGGCCTGGCTGAAGCTTTCTTT.

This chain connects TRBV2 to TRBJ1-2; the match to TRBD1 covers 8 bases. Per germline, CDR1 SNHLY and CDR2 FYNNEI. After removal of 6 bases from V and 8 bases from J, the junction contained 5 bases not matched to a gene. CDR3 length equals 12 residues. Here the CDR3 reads CASRDRASGYTF. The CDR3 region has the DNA TGTGCCAGCAGGGACAGGGCAAGCGGCTACACCTTC.

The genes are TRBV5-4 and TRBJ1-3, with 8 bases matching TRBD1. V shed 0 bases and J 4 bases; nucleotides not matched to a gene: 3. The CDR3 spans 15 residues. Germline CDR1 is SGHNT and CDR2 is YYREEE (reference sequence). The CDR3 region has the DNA TGTGCCAGCAGCTTGGGGACAGGGAAAGGAAACACCATATATTTT. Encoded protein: CASSLGTGKGNTIYF.

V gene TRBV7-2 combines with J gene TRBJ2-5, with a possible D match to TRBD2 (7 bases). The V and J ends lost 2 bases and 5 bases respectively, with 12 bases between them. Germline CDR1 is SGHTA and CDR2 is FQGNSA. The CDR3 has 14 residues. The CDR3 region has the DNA TGTGCCAGCAGCTTAATGGGGGGGGCGGAGACCCAGTACTTC. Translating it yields CASSLMGGAETQYF.

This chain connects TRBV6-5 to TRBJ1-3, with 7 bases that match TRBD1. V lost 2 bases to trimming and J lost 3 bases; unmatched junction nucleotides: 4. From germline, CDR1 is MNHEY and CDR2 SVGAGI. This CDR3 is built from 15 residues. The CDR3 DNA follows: TGTGCCAGCAGTTACCAGGGACAGCTTGGAAACACCATATATTTT. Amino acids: CASSYQGQLGNTIYF.

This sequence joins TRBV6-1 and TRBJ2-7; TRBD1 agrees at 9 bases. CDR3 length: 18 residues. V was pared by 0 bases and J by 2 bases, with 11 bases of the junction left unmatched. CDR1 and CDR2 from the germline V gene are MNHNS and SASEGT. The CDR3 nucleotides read TGTGCCAGCAGTGAAGCGGATACAGGGGGCTACGAAACCTACGAGCAGTACTTC. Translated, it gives CASSEADTGGYETYEQYF.

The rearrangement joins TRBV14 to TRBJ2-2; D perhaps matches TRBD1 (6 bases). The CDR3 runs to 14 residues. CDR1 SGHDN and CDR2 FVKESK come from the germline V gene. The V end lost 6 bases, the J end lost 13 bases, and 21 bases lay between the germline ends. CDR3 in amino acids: CASSPARGFVGLFF. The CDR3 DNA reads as TGTGCCAGCAGTCCAGCCAGGGGATTCGTGGGGCTGTTTTTT.

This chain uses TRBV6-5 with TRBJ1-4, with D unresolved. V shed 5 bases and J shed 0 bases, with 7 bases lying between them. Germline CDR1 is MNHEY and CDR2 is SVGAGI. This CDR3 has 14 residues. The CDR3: CASSRRATNEKLFF. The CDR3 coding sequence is TGTGCCAGCAGTAGACGGGCAACTAATGAAAAACTGTTTTTT.

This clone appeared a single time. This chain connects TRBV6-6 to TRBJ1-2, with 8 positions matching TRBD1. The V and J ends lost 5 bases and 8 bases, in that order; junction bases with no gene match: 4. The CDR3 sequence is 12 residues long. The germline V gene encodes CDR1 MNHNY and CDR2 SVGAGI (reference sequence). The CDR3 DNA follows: TGTGCCAGCAGTCAGGACAGGGACGGCTACACCTTC. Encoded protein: CASSQDRDGYTF.

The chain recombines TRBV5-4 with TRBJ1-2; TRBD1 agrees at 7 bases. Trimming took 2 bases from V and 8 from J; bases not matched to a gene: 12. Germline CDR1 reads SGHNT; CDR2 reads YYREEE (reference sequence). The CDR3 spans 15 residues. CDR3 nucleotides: TGTGCCAGCAGCTTAGGGACAGCCCGGGAGCGGGGCTACACCTTC. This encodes CASSLGTARERGYTF.

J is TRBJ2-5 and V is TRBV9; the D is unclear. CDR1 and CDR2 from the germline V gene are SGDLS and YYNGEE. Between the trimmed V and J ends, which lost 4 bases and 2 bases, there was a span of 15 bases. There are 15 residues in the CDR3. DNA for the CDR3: TGTGCCAGCAGCTCAAGCCCGCTACTGCAAGAGACCCAGTACTTC. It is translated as CASSSSPLLQETQYF.

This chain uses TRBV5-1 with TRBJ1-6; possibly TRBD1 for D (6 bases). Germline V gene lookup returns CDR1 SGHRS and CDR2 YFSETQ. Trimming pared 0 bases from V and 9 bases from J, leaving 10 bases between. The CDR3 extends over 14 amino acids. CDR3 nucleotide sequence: TGCGCCAGCAGCTTGGATGGGGGCGGTTCACCCCTCCACTTT. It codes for CASSLDGGGSPLHF.

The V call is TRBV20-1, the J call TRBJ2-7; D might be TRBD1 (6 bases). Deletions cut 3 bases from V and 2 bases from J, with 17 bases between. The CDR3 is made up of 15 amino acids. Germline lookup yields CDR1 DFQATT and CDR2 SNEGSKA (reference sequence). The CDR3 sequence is CSASGLTGNPYEQYF. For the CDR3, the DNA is TGCAGTGCTAGTGGCCTGACAGGCAACCCCTACGAGCAGTACTTC.

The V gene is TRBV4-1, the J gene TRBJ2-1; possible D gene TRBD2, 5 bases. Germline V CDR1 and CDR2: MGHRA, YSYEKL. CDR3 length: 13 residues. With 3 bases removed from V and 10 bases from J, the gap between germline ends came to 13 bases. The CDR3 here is CASSHQIAFEQFF. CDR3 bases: TGCGCCAGCAGCCACCAAATAGCGTTCGAGCAGTTCTTC.